This TCR beta chain stems from a study of T cell responses to AZD1222 COVID-19 vaccine. The CDR3 covers 13 residues. Germline lookup yields CDR1 MDHEN and CDR2 SYDVKM. V gave up 8 bases and J gave up 4 bases, with 14 bases separating them. Sequenced by immunoSEQ multiplex PCR; TCRdb stores in-frame clones only, minus some. In the table there are 150,000 to 200,000 clones, 75% to 90% of which are singletons. General study points: Across spike, vaccine-associated CD4 TCRs were found, dominant at 160-218 and 743-854. Donors in the cohort were predominantly white British and more often female, and clonal diversity was possibly underestimated.

With respect to this clone: Antigen unknown.

The TCR sequence derives from an adult in good health. Sequencing was performed on peripheral blood, taken on day 0 of MenACWY control vaccination. This chain connects TRBV28 to TRBJ1-1; possible D gene TRBD1, 5 bases. CDR3 bases: TGTGCCAGCGGGGACGGGGGGAGCACTGAAGCTTTCTTT. Translating gives CASGDGGSTEAFF.